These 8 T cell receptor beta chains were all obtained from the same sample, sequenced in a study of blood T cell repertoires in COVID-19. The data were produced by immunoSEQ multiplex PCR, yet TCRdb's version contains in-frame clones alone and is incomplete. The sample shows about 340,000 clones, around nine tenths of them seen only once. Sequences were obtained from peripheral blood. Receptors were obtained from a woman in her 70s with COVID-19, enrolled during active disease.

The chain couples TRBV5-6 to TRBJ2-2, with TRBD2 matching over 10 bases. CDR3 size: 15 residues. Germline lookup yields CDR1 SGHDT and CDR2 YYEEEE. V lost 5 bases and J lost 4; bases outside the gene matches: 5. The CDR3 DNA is TGTGCCAGCAGTTTAGCGGGGGGTCTCACCGGGGAGCTGTTTTTT. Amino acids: CASSLAGGLTGELFF.

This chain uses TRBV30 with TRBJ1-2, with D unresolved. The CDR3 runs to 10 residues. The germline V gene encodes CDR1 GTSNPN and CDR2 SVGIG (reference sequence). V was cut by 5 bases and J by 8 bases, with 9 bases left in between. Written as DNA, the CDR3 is TGTGCCTGGGCCAACCTAGGCTACACCTTC. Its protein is CAWANLGYTF.

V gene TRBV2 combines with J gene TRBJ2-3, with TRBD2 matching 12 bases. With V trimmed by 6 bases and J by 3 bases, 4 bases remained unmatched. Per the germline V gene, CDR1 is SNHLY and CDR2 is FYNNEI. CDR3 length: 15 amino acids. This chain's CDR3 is CASRASGGATDTQYF. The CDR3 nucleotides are TGTGCCAGCAGAGCTAGCGGGGGGGCAACAGATACGCAGTATTTT.

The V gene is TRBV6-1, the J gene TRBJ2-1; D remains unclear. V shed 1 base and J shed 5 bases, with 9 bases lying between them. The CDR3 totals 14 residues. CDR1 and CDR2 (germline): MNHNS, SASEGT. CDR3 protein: CASSEVSLNNEQFF. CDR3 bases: TGTGCCAGCAGTGAAGTTTCCCTAAACAATGAGCAGTTCTTC.

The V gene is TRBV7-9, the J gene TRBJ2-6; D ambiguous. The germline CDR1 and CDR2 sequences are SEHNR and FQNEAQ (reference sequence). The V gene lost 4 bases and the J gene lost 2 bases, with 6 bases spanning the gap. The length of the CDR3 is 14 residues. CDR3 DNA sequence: TGTGCCAGCAGCTCAAACACTGGGGCCAACGTCCTGACTTTC. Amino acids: CASSSNTGANVLTF.

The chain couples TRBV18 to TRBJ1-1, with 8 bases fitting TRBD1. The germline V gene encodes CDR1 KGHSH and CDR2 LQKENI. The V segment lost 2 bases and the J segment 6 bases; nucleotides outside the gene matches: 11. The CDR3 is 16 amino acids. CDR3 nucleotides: TGTGCCAGCTCACCAGACAGGGGTCGGTTTGAATCTGAAGCTTTCTTT. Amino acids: CASSPDRGRFESEAFF.

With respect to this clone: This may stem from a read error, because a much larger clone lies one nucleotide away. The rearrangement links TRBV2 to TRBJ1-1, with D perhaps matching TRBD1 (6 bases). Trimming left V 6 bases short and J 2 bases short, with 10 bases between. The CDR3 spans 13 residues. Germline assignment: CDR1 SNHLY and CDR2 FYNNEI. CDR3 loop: CASSPRGNTEAFF. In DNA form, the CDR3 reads TGTGCCAGCAGCCCCAGGGGTAACACTGAAGCTTTCTTT.

The CDR3 coding sequence is TGTGCCAGCAGCTATAGGGACAGCCACGGGTCACCCCTCCACTTT. Translated: CASSYRDSHGSPLHF. The chain combines TRBV11-3 with TRBJ1-6, with TRBD1 matching 7 bases. Trimming at V came to 4 bases and at J to 10 bases, leaving 10 bases not matched to a gene. The V gene's germline CDR1 is SGHNT and CDR2 YENEEA. This CDR3 has 15 residues. Complete variable domain (other parts from reference TRBV11-3 and TRBJ1-6): EAGVVQSPRYKIIEKKQPVAFWCNPISGHNTLYWYLQNLGQGPELLIRYENEEAVDDSQLPKDRFSAERLKGVDSTLKIQPAELGDSAVYLCASSYRDSHGSPLHFGNGTRLTVT.